The 7 T cell receptor beta chains given below trace back to one sample, sequenced in a study of shared clonotypes between healthy human individuals. Naive CD8 cells were CD45RO-negative, positively selected for CCR7, excluding terminally differentiated effector memory CD45RA+ cells. Sequencing used immunoSEQ multiplex PCR; TCRdb keeps in-frame clones, though not all of them. Here the sample spans over 2,000,000 clones, roughly 95% being singletons. Sequencing used naive CD8+ T cells from PBMCs. The receptors stem from a man aged 18 to 35 in good health. Some clones in this sample may be carry-over from other donors' samples.

With regard to this clone: Other DNA variants within this sample encode the same CDR3. The rearrangement joins TRBV7-9 to TRBJ1-1; D gene uncertain. V dropped 2 bases and J dropped 11 bases, with 9 bases sitting between them. This CDR3 has 11 amino acids. In germline, CDR1 is SEHNR, CDR2 FQNEAQ (reference sequence). The CDR3 nucleotides are TGTGCCAGCAGCTTACGACCCGAGGCTTTCTTT. As protein: CASSLRPEAFF.

The rearrangement uses TRBV10-3 and TRBJ2-1; 7 bases line up with TRBD2. This CDR3 spans 14 amino acids. Germline V CDR1 and CDR2: ENHRY, SYGVKD. Trimming removed 4 bases from V and 4 bases from J; junction bases left unmatched: 4. CDR3 nucleotides: TGTGCCATCAGTGCGGCGGGAGCATACAATGAGCAGTTCTTC. It specifies CAISAAGAYNEQFF.

This chain uses TRBV9 with TRBJ2-7; TRBD2 might be the D (6 bases). The CDR3 contains 14 residues. Trimming removed 0 bases from V and 3 bases from J, with 10 bases in between. Germline V gene lookup returns CDR1 SGDLS and CDR2 YYNGEE. The CDR3, as DNA: TGTGCCAGCAGCGTAGGGGACTCCGACTACGAGCAGTACTTC. Protein sequence: CASSVGDSDYEQYF.

Turning to this clone: Different DNA sequences within this sample yield the same CDR3. The rearrangement links TRBV5-1 to TRBJ1-1; D might be TRBD1 (5 bases). The CDR3 spans 11 residues. CDR1 SGHRS and CDR2 YFSETQ come from the germline V gene. V dropped 0 bases and J dropped 8 bases, with 5 bases sitting between them. The CDR3 DNA reads as TGCGCCAGCAGCTTGGACAGGGAAGCTTTCTTT. Its protein product is CASSLDREAFF.

This clone was observed a handful of times. The chain carries TRBV15 and TRBJ1-4, with D possibly being TRBD1 (6 bases). The CDR3 runs 14 residues. V was trimmed by 5 bases and J by 5 bases, leaving 12 bases between them. The V gene's germline CDR1 is LNHNV and CDR2 YYDKDF (reference sequence). The CDR3: CATSGGQTNEKLFF. CDR3 nucleotide sequence: TGTGCCACCAGCGGGGGACAAACCAATGAAAAACTGTTTTTT. Filled out from reference TRBV15 and TRBJ1-4, the complete variable domain reads DAMVIQNPRYQVTQFGKPVTLSCSQTLNHNVMYWYQQKSSQAPKLLFHYYDKDFNNEADTPDNFQSRRPNTSFCFLDIRSPGLGDTAMYLCATSGGQTNEKLFFGSGTQLSVL.

The rearrangement joins TRBV27 to TRBJ1-1; D is perhaps TRBD1 (6 bases). CDR1 and CDR2 from the germline V gene are MNHEY and SMNVEV (reference sequence). Trimming stripped 6 bases from V and 6 bases from J, with 14 bases between. The CDR3 runs to 13 residues. CDR3 amino acids: CASSSGHGPEAFF. CDR3 sequence (DNA): TGTGCCAGCAGCTCGGGACACGGCCCTGAAGCTTTCTTT.

The chain carries TRBV27 and TRBJ2-1; 10 bases fit TRBD1. The CDR3 runs to 14 residues. Germline values: CDR1 MNHEY, CDR2 SMNVEV (reference sequence). V shed 4 bases, J shed 9 bases, and the junction held 6 bases outside the gene matches. As DNA, the CDR3 is TGTGCCAGCAGTTCCGGGACAGGGGTAGCTGAGCAGTTCTTC. Protein product: CASSSGTGVAEQFF.